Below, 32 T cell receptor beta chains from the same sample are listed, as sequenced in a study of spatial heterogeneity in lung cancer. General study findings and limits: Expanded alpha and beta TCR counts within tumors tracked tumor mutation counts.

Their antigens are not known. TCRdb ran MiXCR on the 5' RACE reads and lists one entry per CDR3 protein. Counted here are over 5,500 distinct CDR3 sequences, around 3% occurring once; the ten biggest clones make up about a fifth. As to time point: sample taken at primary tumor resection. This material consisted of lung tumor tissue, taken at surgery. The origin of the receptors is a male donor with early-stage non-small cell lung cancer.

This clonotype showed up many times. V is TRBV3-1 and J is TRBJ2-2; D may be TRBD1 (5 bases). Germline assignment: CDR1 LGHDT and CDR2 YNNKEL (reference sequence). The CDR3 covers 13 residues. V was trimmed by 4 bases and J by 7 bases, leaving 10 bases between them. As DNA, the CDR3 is TGTGCCAGCAGCCTCAGGGCAGGCGGGGAGCTGTTTTTT. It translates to CASSLRAGGELFF.

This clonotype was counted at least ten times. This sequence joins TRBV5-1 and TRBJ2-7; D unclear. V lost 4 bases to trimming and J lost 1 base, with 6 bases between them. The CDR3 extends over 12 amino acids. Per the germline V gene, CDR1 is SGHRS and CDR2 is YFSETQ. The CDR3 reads CASSPESYEQYF. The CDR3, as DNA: TGCGCCAGCAGCCCTGAATCCTACGAGCAGTACTTC.

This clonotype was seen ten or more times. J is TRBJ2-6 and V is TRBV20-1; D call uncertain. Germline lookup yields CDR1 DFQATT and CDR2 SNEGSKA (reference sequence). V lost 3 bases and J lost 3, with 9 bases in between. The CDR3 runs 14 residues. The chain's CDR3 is CSASPTSGANVLTF. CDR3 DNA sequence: TGCAGTGCTAGCCCCACAAGTGGGGCCAACGTCCTGACTTTC.

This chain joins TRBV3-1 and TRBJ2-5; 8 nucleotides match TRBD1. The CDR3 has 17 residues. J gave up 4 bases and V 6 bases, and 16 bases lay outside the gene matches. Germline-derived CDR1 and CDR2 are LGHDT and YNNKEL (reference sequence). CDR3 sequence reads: CASSPPLQGARRETQYF. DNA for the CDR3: TGTGCCAGCAGTCCCCCCCTCCAGGGGGCACGACGAGAGACCCAGTACTTC.

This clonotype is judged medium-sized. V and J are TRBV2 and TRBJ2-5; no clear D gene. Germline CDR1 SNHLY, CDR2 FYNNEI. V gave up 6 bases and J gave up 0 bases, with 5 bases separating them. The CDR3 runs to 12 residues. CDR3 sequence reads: CASREYQETQYF. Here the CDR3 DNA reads TGTGCCAGCAGAGAGTACCAAGAGACCCAGTACTTC.

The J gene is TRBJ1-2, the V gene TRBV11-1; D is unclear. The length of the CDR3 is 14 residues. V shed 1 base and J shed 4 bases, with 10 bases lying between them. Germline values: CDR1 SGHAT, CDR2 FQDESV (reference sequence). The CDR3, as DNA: TGTGCCAGCAGCTTAGAGGGTTGGGTCTATGGCTACACCTTC. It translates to CASSLEGWVYGYTF.

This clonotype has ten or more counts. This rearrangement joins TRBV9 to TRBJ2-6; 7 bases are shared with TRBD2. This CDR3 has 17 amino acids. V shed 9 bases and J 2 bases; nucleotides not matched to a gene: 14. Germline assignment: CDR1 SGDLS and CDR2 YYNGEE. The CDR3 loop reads CAIVERDAGAGANVLTF. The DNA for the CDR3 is TGTGCCATCGTAGAGAGGGATGCGGGGGCTGGGGCCAACGTCCTGACTTTC.

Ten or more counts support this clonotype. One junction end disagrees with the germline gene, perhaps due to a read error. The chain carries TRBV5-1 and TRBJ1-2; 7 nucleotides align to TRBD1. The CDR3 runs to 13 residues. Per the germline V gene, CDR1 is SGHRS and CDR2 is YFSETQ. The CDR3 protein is CASSPDRASGDTF. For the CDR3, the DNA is TGCGCCAGCAGCCCAGACAGGGCGAGTGGCGACACCTTC.

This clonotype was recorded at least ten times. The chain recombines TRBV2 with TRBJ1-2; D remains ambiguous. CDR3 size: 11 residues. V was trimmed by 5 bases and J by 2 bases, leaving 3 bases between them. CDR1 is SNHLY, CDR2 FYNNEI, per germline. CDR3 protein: CASSLNYGYTF. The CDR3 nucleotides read TGTGCCAGCAGTCTCAACTATGGCTACACCTTC. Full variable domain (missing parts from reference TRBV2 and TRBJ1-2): EPEVTQTPSHQVTQMGQEVILRCVPISNHLYFYWYRQILGQKVEFLVSFYNNEISEKSEIFDDQFSVERPDGSNFTLKIRSTKLEDSAMYFCASSLNYGYTFGSGTRLTVV.

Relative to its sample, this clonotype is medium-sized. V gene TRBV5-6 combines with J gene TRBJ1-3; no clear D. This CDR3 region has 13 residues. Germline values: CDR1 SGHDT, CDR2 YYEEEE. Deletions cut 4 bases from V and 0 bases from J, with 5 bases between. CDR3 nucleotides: TGTGCCAGCAGCCCCGGCTCTGGAAACACCATATATTTT. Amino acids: CASSPGSGNTIYF.

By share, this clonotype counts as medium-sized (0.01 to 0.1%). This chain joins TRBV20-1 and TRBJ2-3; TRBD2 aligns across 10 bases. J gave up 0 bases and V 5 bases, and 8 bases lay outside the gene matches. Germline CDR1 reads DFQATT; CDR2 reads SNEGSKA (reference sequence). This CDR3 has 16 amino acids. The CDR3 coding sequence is TGCAGTGCTCCCATCGGACTAGCGGCTAGCACAGATACGCAGTATTTT. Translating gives CSAPIGLAASTDTQYF.

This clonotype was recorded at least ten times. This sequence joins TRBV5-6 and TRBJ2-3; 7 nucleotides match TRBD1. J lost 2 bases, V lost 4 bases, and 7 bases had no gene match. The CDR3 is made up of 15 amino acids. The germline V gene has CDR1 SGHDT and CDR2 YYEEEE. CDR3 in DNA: TGTGCCAGCAGCGCTAGGGACAGATACACAGATACGCAGTATTTT. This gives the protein CASSARDRYTDTQYF.

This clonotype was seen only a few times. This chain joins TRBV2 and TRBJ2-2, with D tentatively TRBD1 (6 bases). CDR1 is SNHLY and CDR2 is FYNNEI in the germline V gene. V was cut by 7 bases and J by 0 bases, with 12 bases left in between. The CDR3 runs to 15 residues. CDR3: CASTGTQANTGELFF. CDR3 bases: TGTGCCAGCACCGGGACACAAGCGAACACCGGGGAGCTGTTTTTT.

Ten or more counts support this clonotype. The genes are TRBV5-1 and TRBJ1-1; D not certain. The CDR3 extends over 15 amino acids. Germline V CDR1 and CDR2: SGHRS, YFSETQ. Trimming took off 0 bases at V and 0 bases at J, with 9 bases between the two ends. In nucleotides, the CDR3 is TGCGCCAGCAGCTTGGGGACGGTTATGAACACTGAAGCTTTCTTT. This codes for CASSLGTVMNTEAFF.

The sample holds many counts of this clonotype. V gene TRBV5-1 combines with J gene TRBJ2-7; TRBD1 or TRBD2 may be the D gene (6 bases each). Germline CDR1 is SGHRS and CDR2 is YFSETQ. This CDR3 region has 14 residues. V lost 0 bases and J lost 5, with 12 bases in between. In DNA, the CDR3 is TGCGCCAGCAGCTTGGTAGGGGGGCCCAACGAGCAGTACTTC. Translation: CASSLVGGPNEQYF.

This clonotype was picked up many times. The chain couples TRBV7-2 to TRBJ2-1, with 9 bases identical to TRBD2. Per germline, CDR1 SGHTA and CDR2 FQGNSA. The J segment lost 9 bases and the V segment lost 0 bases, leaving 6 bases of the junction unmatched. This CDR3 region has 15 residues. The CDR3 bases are TGTGCCAGCAGCTTAGCCCCGATACTAGCGGGTGAGCAGTTCTTC. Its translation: CASSLAPILAGEQFF.

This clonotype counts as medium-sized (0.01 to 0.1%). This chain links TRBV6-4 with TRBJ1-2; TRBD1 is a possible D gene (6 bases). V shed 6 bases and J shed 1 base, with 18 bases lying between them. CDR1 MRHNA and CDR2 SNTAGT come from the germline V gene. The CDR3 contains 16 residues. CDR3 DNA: TGTGCCAGCAGCCCAACAGGGTTCATTCTTAACTATGGCTACACCTTC. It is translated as CASSPTGFILNYGYTF.

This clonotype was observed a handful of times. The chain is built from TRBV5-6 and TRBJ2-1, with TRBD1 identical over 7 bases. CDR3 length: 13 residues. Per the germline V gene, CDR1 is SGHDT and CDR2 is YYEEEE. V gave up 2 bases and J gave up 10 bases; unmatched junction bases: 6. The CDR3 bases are TGTGCCAGCAGCTTTACAGGGGACGCGGAGCAGTTCTTC. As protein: CASSFTGDAEQFF.

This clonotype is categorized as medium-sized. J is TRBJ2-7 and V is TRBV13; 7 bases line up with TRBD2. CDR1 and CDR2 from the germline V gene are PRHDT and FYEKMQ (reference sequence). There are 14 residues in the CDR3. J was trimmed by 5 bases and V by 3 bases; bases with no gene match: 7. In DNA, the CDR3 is TGTGCCAGCAGCTTGGGGCTGGGGAGGGACGAGCAGTACTTC. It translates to CASSLGLGRDEQYF.

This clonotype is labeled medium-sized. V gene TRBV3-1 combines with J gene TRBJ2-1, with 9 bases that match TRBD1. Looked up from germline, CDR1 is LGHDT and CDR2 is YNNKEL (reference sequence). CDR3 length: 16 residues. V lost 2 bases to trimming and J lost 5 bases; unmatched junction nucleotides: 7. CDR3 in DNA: TGTGCCAGCAGCCAATTAGGAGGGACAGGGCACAATGAGCAGTTCTTC. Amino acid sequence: CASSQLGGTGHNEQFF.

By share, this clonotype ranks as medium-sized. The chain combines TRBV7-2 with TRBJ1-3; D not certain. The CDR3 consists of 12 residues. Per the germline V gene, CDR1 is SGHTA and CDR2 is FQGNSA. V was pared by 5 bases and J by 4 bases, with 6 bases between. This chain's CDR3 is CASSVVGNTIYF. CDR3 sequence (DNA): TGTGCCAGCAGCGTTGTAGGAAACACCATATATTTT.

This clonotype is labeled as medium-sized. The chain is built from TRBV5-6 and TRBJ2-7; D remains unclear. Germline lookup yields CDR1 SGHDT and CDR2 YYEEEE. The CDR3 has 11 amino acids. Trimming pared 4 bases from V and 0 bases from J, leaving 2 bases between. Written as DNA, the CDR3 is TGTGCCAGCAGCGTCTCCTACGAGCAGTACTTC. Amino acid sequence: CASSVSYEQYF.

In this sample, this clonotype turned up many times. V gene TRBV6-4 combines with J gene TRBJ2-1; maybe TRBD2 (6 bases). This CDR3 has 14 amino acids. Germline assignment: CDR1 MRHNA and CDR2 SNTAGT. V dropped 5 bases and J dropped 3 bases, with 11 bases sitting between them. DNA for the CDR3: TGTGCCAGCAGTCCGGGAGCGCGCTACAATGAGCAGTTCTTC. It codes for CASSPGARYNEQFF.

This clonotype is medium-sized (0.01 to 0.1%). Here the CDR3 reads CSVELGQGVNYGYTF. In DNA, the CDR3 is TGCAGCGTTGAACTAGGACAGGGAGTGAACTATGGCTACACCTTC. This chain connects TRBV29-1 to TRBJ1-2, with TRBD1 matching over 8 bases. The J segment lost 2 bases and the V segment lost 2 bases, leaving 7 bases of the junction unmatched. CDR1 and CDR2 from the germline V gene are SQVTM and ANQGSEA. CDR3 length: 15 amino acids. The variable domain in full, with the rest retrieved from reference TRBV29-1 and TRBJ1-2, is SAVISQKPSRDICQRGTSLTIQCQVDSQVTMMFWYRQQPGQSLTLIATANQGSEATYESGFVIDKFPISRPNLTFSTLTVSNMSPEDSSIYLCSVELGQGVNYGYTFGSGTRLTVV.

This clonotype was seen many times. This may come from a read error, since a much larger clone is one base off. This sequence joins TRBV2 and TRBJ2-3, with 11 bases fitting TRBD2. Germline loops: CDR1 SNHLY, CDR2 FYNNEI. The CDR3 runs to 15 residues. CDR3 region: CARSGRVAGGDTQYF. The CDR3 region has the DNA TGTGCCAGGAGTGGAAGGGTAGCGGGAGGGGATACGCAGTATTTT. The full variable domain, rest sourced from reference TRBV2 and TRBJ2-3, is EPEVTQTPSHQVTQMGQEVILRCVPISNHLYFYWYRQILGQKVEFLVSFYNNEISEKSEIFDDQFSVERPDGSNFTLKIRSTKLEDSAMYFCARSGRVAGGDTQYFGPGTRLTVL.

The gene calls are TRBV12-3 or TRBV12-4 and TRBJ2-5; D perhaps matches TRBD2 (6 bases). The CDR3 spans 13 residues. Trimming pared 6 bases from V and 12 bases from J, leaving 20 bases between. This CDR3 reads CASSLGLKETKYF. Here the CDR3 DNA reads TGTGCCAGCAGCCTGGGACTTAAAGAGACAAAGTACTTC.

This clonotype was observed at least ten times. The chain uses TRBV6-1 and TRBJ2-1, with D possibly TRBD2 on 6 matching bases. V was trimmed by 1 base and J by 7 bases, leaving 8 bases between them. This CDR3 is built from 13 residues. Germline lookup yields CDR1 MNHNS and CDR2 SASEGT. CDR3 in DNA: TGTGCCAGCAGTGAAGTCAGCGGGAATGAGCAGTTCTTC. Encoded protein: CASSEVSGNEQFF.

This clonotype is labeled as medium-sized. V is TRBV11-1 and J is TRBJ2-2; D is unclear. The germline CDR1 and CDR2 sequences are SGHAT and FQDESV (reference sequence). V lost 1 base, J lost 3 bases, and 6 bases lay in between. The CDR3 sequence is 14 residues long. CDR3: CASSLDGYTGELFF. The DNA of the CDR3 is TGTGCCAGCAGCTTAGACGGATACACCGGGGAGCTGTTTTTT.

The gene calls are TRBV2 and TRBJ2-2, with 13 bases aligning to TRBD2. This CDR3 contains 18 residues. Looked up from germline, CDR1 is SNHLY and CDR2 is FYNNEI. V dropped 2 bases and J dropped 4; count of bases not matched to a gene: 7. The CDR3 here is CASSESGTSGTSTGELFF. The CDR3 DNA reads TGTGCCAGCAGTGAAAGTGGGACTAGCGGGACTAGCACCGGGGAGCTGTTTTTT.

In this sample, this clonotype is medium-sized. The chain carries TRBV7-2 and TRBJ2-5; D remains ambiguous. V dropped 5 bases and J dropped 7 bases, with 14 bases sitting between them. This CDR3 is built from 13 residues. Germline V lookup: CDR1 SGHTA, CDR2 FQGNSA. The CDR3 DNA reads TGTGCCAGCAGCCAAGGCCCGATTGGGACCCAGTACTTC. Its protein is CASSQGPIGTQYF.

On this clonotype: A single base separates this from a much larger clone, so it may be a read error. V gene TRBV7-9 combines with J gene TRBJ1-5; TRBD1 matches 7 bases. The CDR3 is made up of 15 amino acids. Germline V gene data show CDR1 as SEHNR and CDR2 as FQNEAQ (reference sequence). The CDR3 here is CASSRGTERNQPQDF. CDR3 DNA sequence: TGTGCCAGCAGCCGCGGGACAGAGAGAAATCAGCCCCAGGATTTT.

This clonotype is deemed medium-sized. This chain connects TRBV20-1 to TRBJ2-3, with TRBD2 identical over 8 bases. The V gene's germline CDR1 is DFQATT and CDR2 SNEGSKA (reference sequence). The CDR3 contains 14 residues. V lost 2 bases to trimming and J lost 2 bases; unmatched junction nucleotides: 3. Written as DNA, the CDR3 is TGCAGTGCTAGATTTAGCGGGACCACAGATACGCAGTATTTT. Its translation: CSARFSGTTDTQYF.